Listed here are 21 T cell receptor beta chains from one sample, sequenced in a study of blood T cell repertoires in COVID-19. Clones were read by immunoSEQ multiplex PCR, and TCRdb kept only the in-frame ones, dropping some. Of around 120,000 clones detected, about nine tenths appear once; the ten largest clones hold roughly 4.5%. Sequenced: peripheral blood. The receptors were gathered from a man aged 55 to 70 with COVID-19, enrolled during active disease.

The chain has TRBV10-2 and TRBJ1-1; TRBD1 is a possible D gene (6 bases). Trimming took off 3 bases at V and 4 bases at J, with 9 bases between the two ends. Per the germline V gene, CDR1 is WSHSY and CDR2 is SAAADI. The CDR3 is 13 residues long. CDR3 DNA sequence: TGCGCCAGCAGTGATAGGACAGCCACTGAAGCTTTCTTT. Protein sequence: CASSDRTATEAFF.

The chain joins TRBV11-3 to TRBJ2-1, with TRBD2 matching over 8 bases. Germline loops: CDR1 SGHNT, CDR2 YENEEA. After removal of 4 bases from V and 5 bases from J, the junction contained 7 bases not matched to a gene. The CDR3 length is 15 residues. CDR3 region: CASSYGLARDNEQFF. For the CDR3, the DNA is TGTGCCAGCAGCTATGGACTAGCTCGGGACAATGAGCAGTTCTTC.

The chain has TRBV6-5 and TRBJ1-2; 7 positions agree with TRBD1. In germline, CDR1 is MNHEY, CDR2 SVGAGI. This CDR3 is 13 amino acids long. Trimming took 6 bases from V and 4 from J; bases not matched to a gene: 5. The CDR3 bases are TGTGCCAGCAGACGAACAGGGGTCTATGGCTACACCTTC. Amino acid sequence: CASRRTGVYGYTF.

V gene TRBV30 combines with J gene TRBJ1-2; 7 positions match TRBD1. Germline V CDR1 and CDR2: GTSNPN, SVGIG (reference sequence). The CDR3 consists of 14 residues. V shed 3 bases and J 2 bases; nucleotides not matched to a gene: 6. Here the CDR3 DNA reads TGTGCCTGGAGATGGGGCAGGGGGAACTATGGCTACACCTTC. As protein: CAWRWGRGNYGYTF. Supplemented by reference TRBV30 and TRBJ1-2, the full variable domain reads SQTIHQWPATLVQPVGSPLSLECTVEGTSNPNLYWYRQAAGRGLQLLFYSVGIGQISSEVPQNLSASRPQDRQFILSSKKLLLSDSGFYLCAWRWGRGNYGYTFGSGTRLTVV.

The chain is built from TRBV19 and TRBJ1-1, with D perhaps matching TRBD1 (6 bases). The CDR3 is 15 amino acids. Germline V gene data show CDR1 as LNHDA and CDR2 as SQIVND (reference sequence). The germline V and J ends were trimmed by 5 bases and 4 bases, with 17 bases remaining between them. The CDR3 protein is CASSPRGGEGTEAFF. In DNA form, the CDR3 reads TGTGCCAGTAGTCCGAGGGGGGGCGAGGGCACTGAAGCTTTCTTT.

CDR3 nucleotide sequence: TGTGCCAGCAGCTTAGAACGCGGGAGCTCGCCCCAGTACTTC. Its translation is CASSLERGSSPQYF. This chain links TRBV11-2 with TRBJ2-5; TRBD2 agrees at 7 bases. The V gene end was trimmed by 0 bases and the J gene end by 9 bases; junction bases not matched to a gene: 7. The V gene's germline CDR1 is SGHAT and CDR2 FQNNGV. The CDR3 spans 14 residues.

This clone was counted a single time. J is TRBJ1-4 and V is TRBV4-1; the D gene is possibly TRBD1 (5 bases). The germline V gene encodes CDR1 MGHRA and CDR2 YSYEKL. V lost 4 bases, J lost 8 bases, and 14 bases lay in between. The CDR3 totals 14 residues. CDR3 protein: CASSPRVSDEKLFF. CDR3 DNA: TGCGCCAGCAGCCCCAGGGTTTCTGACGAAAAACTGTTTTTT.

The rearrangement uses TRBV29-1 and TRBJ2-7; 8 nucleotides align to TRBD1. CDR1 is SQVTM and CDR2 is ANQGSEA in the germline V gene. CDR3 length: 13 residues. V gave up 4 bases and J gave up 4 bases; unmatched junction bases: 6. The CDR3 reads CSVGSGGGYEQYF. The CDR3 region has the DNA TGCAGCGTTGGGTCAGGGGGCGGGTACGAGCAGTACTTC.

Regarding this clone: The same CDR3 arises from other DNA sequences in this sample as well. CDR3: CASSPAQGNTEAFF. The CDR3 DNA reads as TGTGCCAGCAGCCCGGCTCAGGGGAACACTGAAGCTTTCTTT. The chain uses TRBV4-2 and TRBJ1-1; the D gene is possibly TRBD1 (5 bases). CDR3 length: 14 amino acids. The germline gives CDR1 LGHNA, CDR2 YNFKEQ. The V gene lost 4 bases and the J gene lost 1 base, with 10 bases spanning the gap.

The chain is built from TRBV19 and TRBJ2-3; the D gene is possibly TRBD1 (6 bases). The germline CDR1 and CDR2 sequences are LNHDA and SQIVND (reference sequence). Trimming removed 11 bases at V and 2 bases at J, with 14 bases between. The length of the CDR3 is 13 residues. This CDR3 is CASGTLPTDTQYF. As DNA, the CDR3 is TGTGCCTCCGGGACACTACCCACAGATACGCAGTATTTT.

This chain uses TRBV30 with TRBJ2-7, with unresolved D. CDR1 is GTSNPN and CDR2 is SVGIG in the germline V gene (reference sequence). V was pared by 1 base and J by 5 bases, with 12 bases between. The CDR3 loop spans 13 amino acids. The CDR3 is CAWSGLGPDEQYF. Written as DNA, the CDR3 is TGTGCCTGGAGTGGACTCGGCCCCGACGAGCAGTACTTC.

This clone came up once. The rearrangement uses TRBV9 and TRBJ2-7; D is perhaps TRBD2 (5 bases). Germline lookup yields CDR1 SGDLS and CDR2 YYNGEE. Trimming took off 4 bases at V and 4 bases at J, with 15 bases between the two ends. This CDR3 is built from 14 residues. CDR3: CASSPQEARYEQYF. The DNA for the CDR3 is TGTGCCAGCAGCCCTCAGGAGGCCAGGTACGAGCAGTACTTC. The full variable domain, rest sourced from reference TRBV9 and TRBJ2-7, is DSGVTQTPKHLITATGQRVTLRCSPRSGDLSVYWYQQSLDQGLQFLIQYYNGEERAKGNILERFSAQQFPDLHSELNLSSLELGDSALYFCASSPQEARYEQYFGPGTRLTVT.

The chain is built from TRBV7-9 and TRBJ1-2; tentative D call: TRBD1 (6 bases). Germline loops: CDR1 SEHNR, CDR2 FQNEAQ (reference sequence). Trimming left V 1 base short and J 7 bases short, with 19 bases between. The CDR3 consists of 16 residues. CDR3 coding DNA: TGTGCCAGCAGCTTAGATGCACAGGGAAGTAGGGGTGGCTACACCTTC. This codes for CASSLDAQGSRGGYTF.

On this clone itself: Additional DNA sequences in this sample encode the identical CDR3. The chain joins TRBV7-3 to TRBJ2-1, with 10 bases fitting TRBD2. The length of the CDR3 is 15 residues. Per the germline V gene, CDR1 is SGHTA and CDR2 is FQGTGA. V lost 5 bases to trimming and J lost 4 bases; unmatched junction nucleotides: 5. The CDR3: CASSPGTSEYNEQFF. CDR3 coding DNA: TGTGCCAGCAGCCCGGGGACTAGCGAATACAATGAGCAGTTCTTC.

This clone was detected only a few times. DNA of the CDR3: TGTGCCAGCAGAATAACCAGGGGCCCTGAAGCTTTCTTT. It is translated as CASRITRGPEAFF. The chain links TRBV2 to TRBJ1-1; maybe TRBD1 (6 bases). Germline V gives CDR1 SNHLY, CDR2 FYNNEI. Deletions cut 6 bases from V and 6 bases from J, with 14 bases between. The CDR3 runs 13 residues.

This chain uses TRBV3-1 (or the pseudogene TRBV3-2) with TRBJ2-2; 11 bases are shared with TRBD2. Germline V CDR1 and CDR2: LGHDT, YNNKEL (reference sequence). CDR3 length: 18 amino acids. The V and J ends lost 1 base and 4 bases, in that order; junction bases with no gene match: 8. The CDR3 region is CASSQGTSGRGSTGELFF. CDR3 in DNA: TGTGCCAGCAGCCAAGGAACTAGCGGGAGAGGGAGCACCGGGGAGCTGTTTTTT.

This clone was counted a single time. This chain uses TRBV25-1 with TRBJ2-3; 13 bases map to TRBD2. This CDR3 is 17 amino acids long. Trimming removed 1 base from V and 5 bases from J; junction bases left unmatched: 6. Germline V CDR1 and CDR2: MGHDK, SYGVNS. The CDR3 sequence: CASSEWTSGGREDTQYF. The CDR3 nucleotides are TGTGCCAGCAGTGAATGGACTAGCGGGGGAAGGGAAGATACGCAGTATTTT.

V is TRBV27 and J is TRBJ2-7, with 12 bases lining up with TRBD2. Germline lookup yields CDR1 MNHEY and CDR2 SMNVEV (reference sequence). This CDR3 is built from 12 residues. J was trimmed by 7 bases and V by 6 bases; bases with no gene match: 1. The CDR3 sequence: CASRTSGGEQYF. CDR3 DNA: TGTGCCAGCAGGACTAGCGGGGGTGAGCAGTACTTC.

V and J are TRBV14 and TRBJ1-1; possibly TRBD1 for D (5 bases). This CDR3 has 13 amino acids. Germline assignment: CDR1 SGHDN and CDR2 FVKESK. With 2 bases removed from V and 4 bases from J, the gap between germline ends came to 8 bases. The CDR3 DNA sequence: TGTGCCAGCAGCCAACAGGGAATCACTGAAGCTTTCTTT. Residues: CASSQQGITEAFF.

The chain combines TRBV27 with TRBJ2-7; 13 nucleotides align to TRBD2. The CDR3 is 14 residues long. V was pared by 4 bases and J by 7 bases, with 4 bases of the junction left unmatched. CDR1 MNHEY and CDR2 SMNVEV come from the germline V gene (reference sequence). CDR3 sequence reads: CASSSPGLAGEQYF. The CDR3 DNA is TGTGCCAGCAGTTCTCCGGGACTAGCGGGAGAGCAGTACTTC.

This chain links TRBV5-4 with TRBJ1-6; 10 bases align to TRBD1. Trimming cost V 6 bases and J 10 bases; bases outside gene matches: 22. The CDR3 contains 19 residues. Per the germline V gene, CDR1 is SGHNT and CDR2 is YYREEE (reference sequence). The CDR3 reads CASTIKAGQGPAGMSPLHF. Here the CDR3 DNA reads TGTGCCAGCACCATAAAAGCGGGACAGGGGCCGGCTGGGATGTCACCCCTCCACTTT.